One sample yielded the 28 T cell receptor beta chains listed below, sequenced in a study of PD-1 blockade in classical Hodgkin lymphoma. Using immunoSEQ multiplex PCR, the repertoire was profiled, and TCRdb retains in-frame clones only, with some absent. The sample has about 26,000 clones, about 67% seen once; the top ten hold 10% to 15%. Every patient had relapsed following autologous stem cell transplantation, and cohorts differed in brentuximab vedotin exposure. Sequenced material: peripheral blood mononuclear cells (PBMCs), taken before the second cycle of nivolumab. The receptors stem from a human donor with classical Hodgkin lymphoma.

The chain is built from TRBV28 and TRBJ2-5, with TRBD2 matching 11 bases. The germline V gene has CDR1 MDHEN and CDR2 SYDVKM. The CDR3 totals 15 residues. J was trimmed by 4 bases and V by 3 bases; bases with no gene match: 4. The CDR3 loop reads CASSFVAGGGETQYF. CDR3 coding DNA: TGTGCCAGCAGTTTCGTAGCGGGAGGGGGAGAGACCCAGTACTTC.

This chain links TRBV7-2 with TRBJ1-4; no reliable D call. Germline CDR1 reads SGHTA; CDR2 reads FQGNSA. Trimming stripped 5 bases from V and 0 bases from J, with 10 bases between. CDR3 length: 15 residues. Here the CDR3 DNA reads TGTGCCAGCAGCGCGCAGGTTGCAACTAATGAAAAACTGTTTTTT. Protein: CASSAQVATNEKLFF.

The chain has TRBV19 and TRBJ2-6; the D is unclear. Germline assignment: CDR1 LNHDA and CDR2 SQIVND (reference sequence). Trimming stripped 1 base from V and 0 bases from J, with 4 bases between. This CDR3 is 15 amino acids long. In DNA, the CDR3 is TGTGCCAGTAGTATAGGAGCCTCTGGGGCCAACGTCCTGACTTTC. Translation gives CASSIGASGANVLTF.

V gene TRBV30 combines with J gene TRBJ2-2; D is ambiguous. The CDR3 is 14 amino acids. From germline, CDR1 is GTSNPN and CDR2 SVGIG (reference sequence). Trimming took off 0 bases at V and 4 bases at J, with 9 bases between the two ends. DNA of the CDR3: TGTGCCTGGAGTGTACTGACCACCACCGGGGAGCTGTTTTTT. Translated: CAWSVLTTTGELFF.

The chain couples TRBV19 to TRBJ2-1, with D possibly being TRBD2 (6 bases). This CDR3 region has 13 residues. Germline V gene lookup returns CDR1 LNHDA and CDR2 SQIVND (reference sequence). Trimming left V 2 bases short and J 7 bases short, with 9 bases between. The CDR3 loop reads CASSIRLVNEQFF. The CDR3 nucleotides are TGTGCCAGTAGTATACGACTAGTGAATGAGCAGTTCTTC.

This chain uses TRBV10-3 with TRBJ2-1; TRBD1 matches at 8 bases. CDR3 length: 13 amino acids. With 9 bases clipped from V and 8 bases from J, the junction kept 9 bases outside the gene matches. Germline CDR1 and CDR2: ENHRY and SYGVKD. Here the CDR3 DNA reads TGTGCCATTTCGGACAGGGAAGGCGATGAGCAGTTCTTC. The encoded protein is CAISDREGDEQFF.

The chain has TRBV30 and TRBJ1-1; D is perhaps TRBD1 (5 bases). Trimming removed 3 bases at V and 1 base at J, with 9 bases between. The CDR3 totals 13 residues. CDR1 and CDR2 from the germline V gene are GTSNPN and SVGIG (reference sequence). CDR3 region: CAWRGTGNTEAFF. As DNA, the CDR3 is TGTGCCTGGAGAGGCACAGGGAACACTGAAGCTTTCTTT.

A few counts support this clone. The chain combines TRBV18 with TRBJ2-7, with 9 nucleotides matching TRBD1. The length of the CDR3 is 16 residues. Trimming at V came to 3 bases and at J to 7 bases, leaving 13 bases not matched to a gene. Per the germline V gene, CDR1 is KGHSH and CDR2 is LQKENI. The CDR3 nucleotides read TGTGCCAGCTCACCCCCGTGGGGGACAGGGTCGAATGAGCAGTACTTC. Its protein is CASSPPWGTGSNEQYF.

Concerning this clone itself: The junction and the germline gene differ at one end; a read error may be behind it. V usage is TRBV28 and J usage is TRBJ1-1; 10 nucleotides match TRBD1. CDR1 is MDHEN and CDR2 is SYDVKM in the germline V gene. The CDR3 spans 13 residues. The DNA of the CDR3 is TGTGCCAGCAGTCTATGGGACAGGGGTGAAGCTTTCTTT. Its translation: CASSLWDRGEAFF. The variable domain in full, completed from reference TRBV28 and TRBJ1-1, reads DVKVTQSSRYLVKRTGEKVFLECVQDMDHENMFWYRQDPGLGLRLIYFSYDVKMKEKGDIPEGYSVSREKKERFSLILESASTNQTSMYLCASSLWDRGEAFFGQGTRLTVV.

This chain uses TRBV4-2 with TRBJ1-5; D uncertain. Germline values: CDR1 LGHNA, CDR2 YNFKEQ. The V end lost 0 bases, the J end lost 6 bases, and 6 bases lay between the germline ends. The CDR3 covers 13 residues. This CDR3 is CASSQDKGQPQHF. The DNA for the CDR3 is TGTGCCAGCAGCCAAGACAAAGGTCAGCCCCAGCATTTT.

The rearrangement uses TRBV27 and TRBJ1-2; a weak D match, TRBD1 (5 bases). This CDR3 region has 14 residues. Germline CDR1 and CDR2: MNHEY and SMNVEV (reference sequence). Trimming removed 8 bases from V and 8 bases from J, with 21 bases in between. The CDR3 nucleotides read TGTGCCAGCGAACCCGGGACGAAGGTCGGCGGCTACACCTTC. Translating gives CASEPGTKVGGYTF.

This clone was seen a few times. CDR3 in amino acids: CASTYRGKYTEAFF. The CDR3 DNA is TGTGCCAGCACCTACAGGGGGAAGTACACTGAAGCTTTCTTT. J is TRBJ1-1 and V is TRBV6-5; 8 nucleotides line up with TRBD1. CDR1 is MNHEY and CDR2 is SVGAGI in the germline V gene. V gave up 7 bases and J gave up 3 bases; unmatched junction bases: 7. The CDR3 extends over 14 amino acids.

The chain has TRBV1 and TRBJ1-3. TRBV1 is marked as a pseudogene. The CDR3 has 16 residues. In DNA form, the CDR3 reads TGCACCAGCAGCCAAGATAAGGGGAGACACCGGAACACCATATATTTT. Protein product: CTSSQDKGRHRNTIYF.

By proportion, this clone is medium-sized. The chain links TRBV4-1 to TRBJ2-1; weak D call: TRBD1 (5 bases). V was cut by 5 bases and J by 6 bases, with 20 bases left in between. This CDR3 has 16 residues. The germline V gene has CDR1 MGHRA and CDR2 YSYEKL. The CDR3 loop is CASSEATGASVNEQFF. CDR3 bases: TGCGCCAGCAGCGAGGCAACAGGTGCCTCGGTCAATGAGCAGTTCTTC.

The chain combines TRBV19 with TRBJ1-6; TRBD1 matches 7 bases. CDR3 length: 12 amino acids. Germline assignment: CDR1 LNHDA and CDR2 SQIVND (reference sequence). The trim removed 9 bases at V and 9 bases at J, leaving 5 bases unmatched. The CDR3 nucleotides are TGTGCCAGCAGACAGGGATCTTCACCCCTCCACTTT. This codes for CASRQGSSPLHF.

This rearrangement joins TRBV6-1 to TRBJ2-3, with 7 bases that match TRBD1. The CDR3 has 14 residues. CDR1 and CDR2 from the germline V gene are MNHNS and SASEGT. Losses at the gene ends were 8 bases for V and 12 bases for J; bases not matched to a gene: 17. This CDR3 is CASFPTGIILSQYF. The CDR3 DNA sequence: TGTGCCAGCTTTCCGACAGGGATAATCCTCTCCCAGTATTTT.

In DNA form, the CDR3 reads TGTGCCAGCAAAGACACGGGGATTACTGGAAACACCATATATTTT. Translation gives CASKDTGITGNTIYF. This chain links TRBV6-5 with TRBJ1-3; no clear D gene. Trimming removed 7 bases at V and 2 bases at J, with 15 bases between. The CDR3 is 15 residues long. CDR1 MNHEY and CDR2 SVGAGI come from the germline V gene.

This clone has a handful of counts. The chain combines TRBV5-6 with TRBJ1-4; D gene uncertain. CDR1 and CDR2 (germline): SGHDT, YYEEEE. Trimming left V 4 bases short and J 10 bases short, with 17 bases between. This CDR3 contains 14 residues. The CDR3 DNA reads TGTGCCAGCAGCCTCTGGGCCGGGGAGGGAAAACTGTTTTTT. Translation: CASSLWAGEGKLFF.

The chain recombines TRBV28 with TRBJ2-1; D not certain. Germline V gene sequence: CDR1 MDHEN, CDR2 SYDVKM. The CDR3 extends over 16 amino acids. Trimming stripped 5 bases from V and 0 bases from J, with 14 bases between. DNA of the CDR3: TGTGCCAGCAGTGCCCCAGGCGCCACCTCCTACAATGAGCAGTTCTTC. This codes for CASSAPGATSYNEQFF.

V and J are TRBV10-3 and TRBJ2-7; TRBD1 aligns across 7 bases. After removal of 6 bases from V and 3 bases from J, the junction contained 5 bases not matched to a gene. The germline V gene encodes CDR1 ENHRY and CDR2 SYGVKD. CDR3 length equals 13 residues. This chain's CDR3 is CAIRDGTDYEQYF. CDR3 DNA: TGTGCCATCAGGGACGGGACAGACTACGAGCAGTACTTC.

This rearrangement joins TRBV6-5 to TRBJ2-1; D uncertain. Germline V gene lookup returns CDR1 MNHEY and CDR2 SVGAGI. Deletions cut 0 bases from V and 7 bases from J, with 1 base between. This CDR3 is built from 11 residues. This CDR3 is CASSYSNEQFF. In DNA form, the CDR3 reads TGTGCCAGCAGTTACTCGAATGAGCAGTTCTTC.

By share, this clone ranks as medium-sized. The chain links TRBV19 to TRBJ1-4, with D possibly TRBD1 on 5 matching bases. The CDR3 is 18 amino acids. V was cut by 5 bases and J by 3 bases, with 22 bases left in between. CDR1 is LNHDA, CDR2 SQIVND, per germline (reference sequence). The CDR3 sequence: CASSPRAGGDPSNEKLFF. CDR3 in DNA: TGTGCCAGTAGTCCCCGGGCAGGAGGGGACCCTTCTAATGAAAAACTGTTTTTT.

This clone has just one count. The rearrangement joins TRBV6-6 to TRBJ1-5; perhaps TRBD1 as D (6 bases). The V and J ends lost 6 bases and 3 bases respectively, with 12 bases between them. This CDR3 region has 14 residues. Germline V gives CDR1 MNHNY, CDR2 SVGAGI (reference sequence). The DNA of the CDR3 is TGTGCCAGCAGCCCCCAGGGGACCAATCAGCCCCAGCATTTT. Amino acids: CASSPQGTNQPQHF.

The DNA of the CDR3 is TGTGCCAGCGGATGGACAGGGGTGTTTCTTTCACCCCTCCACTTT. Encoded protein: CASGWTGVFLSPLHF. The J gene is TRBJ1-6, the V gene TRBV7-9; 9 bases match TRBD1. Germline CDR1 SEHNR, CDR2 FQNEAQ (reference sequence). The CDR3 has 15 amino acids. V dropped 8 bases and J dropped 9; count of bases not matched to a gene: 11.

CDR3 DNA sequence: TGTGCCAGCAGGTTCGGACACACCATGAACACTGAAGCTTTCTTT. Translated: CASRFGHTMNTEAFF. The chain recombines TRBV11-2 with TRBJ1-1; possible D gene TRBD1, 5 bases. The germline V gene encodes CDR1 SGHAT and CDR2 FQNNGV. Trimming left V 6 bases short and J 0 bases short, with 14 bases between. The CDR3 extends over 15 amino acids.

This sequence joins TRBV7-8 and TRBJ2-7, with D perhaps being TRBD1 or TRBD2 (6 bases each). V was cut by 1 base and J by 4 bases, with 17 bases left in between. The CDR3 covers 16 residues. Germline lookup yields CDR1 SGHVS and CDR2 FQNEAQ. CDR3 in amino acids: CASSLGLGGFPYEQYF. DNA for the CDR3: TGTGCCAGCAGCTTAGGGCTGGGGGGCTTTCCGTACGAGCAGTACTTC.

The rearrangement joins TRBV12-5 to TRBJ2-5; TRBD1 matches 7 bases. The J segment lost 4 bases and the V segment lost 1 base, leaving 6 bases of the junction unmatched. This CDR3 comprises 15 residues. Germline V gene sequence: CDR1 LGHNT, CDR2 FRNRAP. CDR3 DNA sequence: TGTGCTAGTGGTTTGGCCGGGACAGTAATAGAGACCCAGTACTTC. Translated: CASGLAGTVIETQYF.

The V call is TRBV28, the J call TRBJ2-3, with 8 nucleotides matching TRBD2. Looked up from germline, CDR1 is MDHEN and CDR2 is SYDVKM. This CDR3 spans 15 amino acids. The V and J ends lost 3 bases and 2 bases, in that order; junction bases with no gene match: 4. For the CDR3, the DNA is TGTGCCAGCAGTTTTGCGGGGGGCCCCACAGATACGCAGTATTTT. It codes for CASSFAGGPTDTQYF.